A selection of T cell receptor beta chains follows, all from one sample in a study of blood T cell repertoires in COVID-19. Assay: immunoSEQ multiplex PCR; the TCRdb copy retains only in-frame clones and omits some. The sample holds 190,000 or so clones, approximately 87% seen once. Sequenced sample: peripheral blood. All receptors derive from a young woman who had recovered from COVID-19. CDR3s include the opening cysteine and the closing phenylalanine or tryptophan. A D gene is named only where the DNA matches it firmly. The size field is filled for only some rows; it gives once, few, many or a size class.

V gene,J gene,clone size,D gene,CDR3 DNA,CDR3 protein
TRBV19,TRBJ2-2,NA,TRBD2,TGTGCCACCGGGGGGTTCGGGGAGCTGTTTTTT,CATGGFGELFF
TRBV5-6,TRBJ2-7,NA,NA,TGTGCCAGCAGCTCCCTGGGGCAGGGGTTGAACTACGAGCAGTACTTC,CASSSLGQGLNYEQYF
TRBV28,TRBJ1-4,NA,TRBD1,TGTGCCAGCAGCGACACAGGGGTGGCTGAAAAACTGTTTTTT,CASSDTGVAEKLFF
TRBV5-8,TRBJ1-1,NA,NA,TGTGCCAGCAGCTTTGTCCGGGGGGGCGGAAACACTGAAGCTTTCTTT,CASSFVRGGGNTEAFF
TRBV30,TRBJ1-5,NA,NA,TGTGCCTGGAGTGTAGAGATATCCCAGCCCCAGCATTTT,CAWSVEISQPQHF
TRBV6-4,TRBJ2-1,NA,NA,TGTGCCAGCAGTGACCCAGCCTACAATGAGCAGTTCTTC,CASSDPAYNEQFF
TRBV6-5,TRBJ2-3,NA,NA,TGTGCCAGCACCATTGGAGGGGGCCCAGATACGCAGTATTTT,CASTIGGGPDTQYF
TRBV24-1,TRBJ2-5,NA,TRBD1,TGTGCCACCAGTGATGCCTGGTTACAGGGGGAGACCCAGTACTTC,CATSDAWLQGETQYF
TRBV7-2,TRBJ1-1,NA,TRBD1,TGTGCCAGCAGCTCAAACAGGGGGCACACTGAAGCTTTCTTT,CASSSNRGHTEAFF
TRBV7-2,TRBJ1-3,NA,TRBD1,TGTGCCAGCAGCCGCCAAGCCGGACAGGGGGTAGCAAACACCATATATTTT,CASSRQAGQGVANTIYF
TRBV4-3,TRBJ1-2,NA,NA,TGCGCCAGCAGCCAAGACAGGGGTGCGGATGGCTACACCTTC,CASSQDRGADGYTF
TRBV7-3,TRBJ2-1,NA,TRBD2,TGTGCCAGCAGCTTCATAGGGGGACTAGCCAGCAATGAGCAGTTCTTC,CASSFIGGLASNEQFF
TRBV5-4,TRBJ2-1,few,TRBD1,TGTGCCAGCAGTTTAGACAGGGTGGGAACCATGGAGTCGTTCTTC,CASSLDRVGTMESFF
TRBV6-5,TRBJ2-5,NA,NA,TGTGCCAGCAGTTACATCTCGGCAGGGACCCAGTACTTC,CASSYISAGTQYF
TRBV6-2/TRBV6-3,TRBJ2-1,NA,TRBD2,TGTGCCAGCAGTTCGTGGACTAGCGGGAAGTATGAGCAGTTCTTC,CASSSWTSGKYEQFF
TRBV7-2,TRBJ1-2,NA,TRBD1,TGTGCCAGCAGCTTATTAACAGGGGGCGTGGACGGCTACACCTTC,CASSLLTGGVDGYTF
TRBV29-1,TRBJ1-1,NA,NA,TGCAGCGTTAACAATTACATGAACACTGAAGCTTTCTTT,CSVNNYMNTEAFF
TRBV2,TRBJ2-4,NA,NA,TGTGCCAACTCGCTAGCGAAAAACATTCAGTACTTC,CANSLAKNIQYF
TRBV6-5,TRBJ2-5,NA,TRBD2,TGTGCCAGCTGTCCTAGCGGGAGGTGGCAAGAGACCCAGTACTTC,CASCPSGRWQETQYF
TRBV7-8,TRBJ1-2,NA,NA,TGTGCCAGCAGCTTAGCCGCGGCATTCTATGGCTACACCTTC,CASSLAAAFYGYTF
TRBV7-9,TRBJ1-1,NA,NA,TGTGCCAGCAGCTTATTACAGGATGCTGACCCTGAAGCTTTCTTT,CASSLLQDADPEAFF
TRBV6-5,TRBJ1-3,NA,NA,TGTGCCAGCAGTTATGGGCCAGGGTCTGGAAACACCATATATTTT,CASSYGPGSGNTIYF
TRBV5-1,TRBJ2-7,NA,TRBD1,TGCGCCAGCAGCTTGGGTCCGTTAGACAGGGACGAGCAGTACTTC,CASSLGPLDRDEQYF
TRBV4-1,TRBJ1-6,NA,TRBD1,TGCGCCAGCAGCTTAAGGGACAGAAATAATTCACCCCTCCACTTT,CASSLRDRNNSPLHF
TRBV12-3/TRBV12-4,TRBJ2-2,once,NA,TGTGCCAGCAGTTTCTTCGGGGAGCTGTTTTTT,CASSFFGELFF
TRBV4-3,TRBJ1-3,once,NA,TGCGCCAGCAGCCAAGATCGGGGAGGGGGAGGAAACACCATATATTTT,CASSQDRGGGGNTIYF
TRBV20-1,TRBJ2-1,NA,TRBD1,TGCAGTGCCACAGGGGGCTTTGAGCAGTTCTTC,CSATGGFEQFF
TRBV7-2,TRBJ1-2,NA,NA,TGCGCCGGGGCCGAGGAGGGCGATGGCTACACCTTC,CAGAEEGDGYTF
TRBV27,TRBJ2-3,few,TRBD2,TGTGCCAGCAGACCCTATAGCGGGGGCGGGACAGATACGCAGTATTTT,CASRPYSGGGTDTQYF
TRBV19,TRBJ1-2,few,NA,TGTGCCACCGCGGGGGAGGGCTACACCTTC,CATAGEGYTF
TRBV4-3,TRBJ1-2,NA,NA,TGCGCCAGCAGCCAGCGAAACAGGGACGGCTACACCTTC,CASSQRNRDGYTF
TRBV6-5,TRBJ1-1,NA,NA,TGTGCCAGCGGTATATTTGGGACAGAAGCTTTCTTT,CASGIFGTEAFF
TRBV29-1,TRBJ2-4,NA,NA,TGCAGCGTTGAAGATTTCCAGCAGTCGGGGTTAAACATTCAGTACTTC,CSVEDFQQSGLNIQYF
TRBV2,TRBJ1-4,NA,TRBD1,TGTGCCAGCAGTGAATGGACAGGGGAAGAAAAACTGTTTTTT,CASSEWTGEEKLFF
TRBV19,TRBJ2-3,NA,TRBD2,TGTGCCAGTAGTATGACCGGGACTACTCTACTCACAGATACGCAGTATTTT,CASSMTGTTLLTDTQYF
TRBV5-4,TRBJ2-5,NA,TRBD2,TGTGCCAGCAGCTCGGGACTAGCGGGACAAGAGACCCAGTACTTC,CASSSGLAGQETQYF
TRBV27,TRBJ1-1,NA,NA,TGTGCCAGCAGTTTCGGGGGGGCCACTGAAGCTTTCTTT,CASSFGGATEAFF
TRBV7-8,TRBJ1-3,NA,NA,TGTGCCAGCAGCTTAGGCACAGCTGGAAACACCATATATTTT,CASSLGTAGNTIYF
TRBV4-1,TRBJ1-1,NA,TRBD1,TGCGCCAGCAGCCAACTGGACAGGGAAATTCCTGAAGCTTTCTTT,CASSQLDREIPEAFF
TRBV13,TRBJ1-1,few,NA,TGTGCCAGCAGCAGCAGAAGGGGCCCTACCTTGAACACTGAAGCTTTCTTT,CASSSRRGPTLNTEAFF
TRBV6-2/TRBV6-3,TRBJ2-5,NA,NA,TGTGCCAGCAGTCCCAGGACAGACCCTAGGACCCAGTACTTC,CASSPRTDPRTQYF
TRBV7-2,TRBJ2-7,NA,TRBD1,TGTGCCAGCAGCTCCGATGGCCGGGACAGGACCTACGAGCAGTACTTC,CASSSDGRDRTYEQYF
TRBV19,TRBJ1-1,NA,NA,TGTGCCAGTAGTATTGACCCCAGGGGGAACACTGAAGCTTTCTTT,CASSIDPRGNTEAFF
TRBV7-2,TRBJ1-4,once,TRBD1,TGTGCCAGCAGCTGGACAGGGCGGTTGGTTGAAAAACTGTTTTTT,CASSWTGRLVEKLFF
TRBV19,TRBJ1-4,NA,NA,TGTGCCAGTAGCCGGACAGCCAATTCGATTGGTGAAAAACTGTTTTTT,CASSRTANSIGEKLFF
TRBV11-2,TRBJ1-2,NA,NA,TGTGCCAGCAGGAATTCAGGGTCCTATGGCTACACCTTC,CASRNSGSYGYTF
TRBV6-5,TRBJ1-2,NA,TRBD1,TGTGCCAGTGTCGGCGGGGACAGGATTAACTATGGCTACACCTTC,CASVGGDRINYGYTF
TRBV5-1,TRBJ1-4,NA,TRBD1,TGCGCCAGCAGTCTTGAGGGGGCGCGGGGTGAAAAACTGTTTTTT,CASSLEGARGEKLFF
TRBV6-5,TRBJ1-2,once,TRBD1,TGTGCCAGCGGGACAGGGTTTAGTGGCTACACCTTC,CASGTGFSGYTF
TRBV5-6,TRBJ2-5,NA,TRBD1,TGTGCCAGCAGCGCAGGCCGGGACAGGGGTTTGGCTGGGGAGACCCAGTACTTC,CASSAGRDRGLAGETQYF
TRBV10-3,TRBJ2-1,NA,NA,TGTGCCATCAGTGAGTCTACAGGGTCTGGTGAGCAGTTCTTC,CAISESTGSGEQFF
TRBV5-1,TRBJ2-1,NA,TRBD2,TGCGCCAGCAGCTGGCAACTAGCGGGGGACTACAATGAGCAGTTCTTC,CASSWQLAGDYNEQFF
TRBV3-1/TRBV3-2,TRBJ2-1,NA,TRBD1,TGTGCCAGCAGCCGACCGGGACAGTACAATGAGCAGTTCTTC,CASSRPGQYNEQFF
TRBV5-5,TRBJ1-2,NA,NA,TGTGCCAGCAGCTTGGGGCGGAGTCTCTATGGCTACACCTTC,CASSLGRSLYGYTF
TRBV30,TRBJ1-4,NA,NA,TGTGCCTGGAGTGGGGGGCTTAATGAAAAACTGTTTTTT,CAWSGGLNEKLFF
TRBV11-3,TRBJ2-7,NA,TRBD2,TGTGCCAGCAGCTTAGACGCGGGGGGCGACGAGCAGTACTTC,CASSLDAGGDEQYF
TRBV2,TRBJ2-1,NA,NA,TGTGCCAGCAGTGATCCCCCTTCCTCCTACAATGAGCAGTTCTTC,CASSDPPSSYNEQFF
TRBV19,TRBJ2-2,once,NA,TGTGCCAGTAGTATCGACAGTTTCACCGGGGAGCTGTTTTTT,CASSIDSFTGELFF
TRBV29-1,TRBJ1-1,NA,NA,TGCAGCGTCGGAGGGGGGGCGTATGAAGCTTTCTTT,CSVGGGAYEAFF
TRBV27,TRBJ1-5,NA,TRBD1,TGTGCCAGCAGTTTACGGACAGGGGGGGGTCAGCCCCAGCATTTT,CASSLRTGGGQPQHF